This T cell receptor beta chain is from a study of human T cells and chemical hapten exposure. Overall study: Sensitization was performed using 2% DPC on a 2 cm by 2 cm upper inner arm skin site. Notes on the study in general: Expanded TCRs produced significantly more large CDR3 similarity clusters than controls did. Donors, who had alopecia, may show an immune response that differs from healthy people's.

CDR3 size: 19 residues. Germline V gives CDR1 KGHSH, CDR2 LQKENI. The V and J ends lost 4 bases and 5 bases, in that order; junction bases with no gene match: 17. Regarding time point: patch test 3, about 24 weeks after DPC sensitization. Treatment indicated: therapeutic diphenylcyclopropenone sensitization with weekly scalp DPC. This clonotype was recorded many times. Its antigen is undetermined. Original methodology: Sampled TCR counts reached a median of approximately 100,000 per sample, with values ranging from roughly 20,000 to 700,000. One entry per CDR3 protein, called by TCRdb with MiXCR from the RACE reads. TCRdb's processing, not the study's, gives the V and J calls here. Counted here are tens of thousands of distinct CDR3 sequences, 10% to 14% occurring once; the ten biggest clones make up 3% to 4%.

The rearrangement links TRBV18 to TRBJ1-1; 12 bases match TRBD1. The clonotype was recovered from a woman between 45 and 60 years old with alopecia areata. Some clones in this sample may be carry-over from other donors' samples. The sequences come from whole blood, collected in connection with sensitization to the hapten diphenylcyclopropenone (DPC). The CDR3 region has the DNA TGTGCCAGCTCACAAACTAATTCCGGGACAGGGGGCCGAAGGACTGAAGCTTTCTTT. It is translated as CASSQTNSGTGGRRTEAFF.